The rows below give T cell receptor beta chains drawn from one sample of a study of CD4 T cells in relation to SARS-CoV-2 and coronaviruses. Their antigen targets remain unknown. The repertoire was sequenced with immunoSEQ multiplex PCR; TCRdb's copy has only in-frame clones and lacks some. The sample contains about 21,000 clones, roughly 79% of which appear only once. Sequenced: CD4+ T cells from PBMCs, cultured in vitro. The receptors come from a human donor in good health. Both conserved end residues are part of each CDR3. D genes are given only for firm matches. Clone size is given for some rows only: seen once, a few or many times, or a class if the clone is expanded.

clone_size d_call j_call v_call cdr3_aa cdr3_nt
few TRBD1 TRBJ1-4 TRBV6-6 CASSYSIRGQNF TGTGCCAGCAGTTACTCGATTAGGGGGCAGAATTTT
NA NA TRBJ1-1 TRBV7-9 CASREGVTEAFF TGTGCCAGCAGAGAAGGGGTCACTGAAGCTTTCTTT
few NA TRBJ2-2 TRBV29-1 CSVPPIGSNTGELFF TGCAGCGTTCCCCCGATTGGGAGTAACACCGGGGAGCTGTTTTTT
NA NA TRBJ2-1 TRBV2 CASSEWREQFF TGTGCCAGCAGTGAATGGCGGGAGCAGTTCTTC
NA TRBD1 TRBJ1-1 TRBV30 CAWSVVGTGFFTEAFF TGTGCCTGGAGTGTAGTGGGGACAGGGTTTTTCACTGAAGCTTTCTTT
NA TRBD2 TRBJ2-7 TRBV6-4 CASSRLAGAYEQYF TGTGCCAGCTCCAGGCTAGCGGGAGCCTACGAGCAGTACTTC
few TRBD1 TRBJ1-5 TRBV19 CASSMGQGTRRQPQHF TGTGCCAGTAGTATGGGACAGGGAACAAGACGGCAGCCCCAGCATTTT
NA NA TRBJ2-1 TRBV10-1 CASSVSTGAYNEQFF TGCGCCAGCAGTGTTTCAACGGGAGCCTACAATGAGCAGTTCTTC
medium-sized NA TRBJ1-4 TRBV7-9 CALLRGGYNEKLFF TGTGCCCTGCTTCGTGGGGGCTATAATGAAAAACTGTTTTTT
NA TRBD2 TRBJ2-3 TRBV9 CASSALAGADTQYF TGTGCCAGCAGCGCGCTAGCGGGAGCGGATACGCAGTATTTT
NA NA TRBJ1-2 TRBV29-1 CSVGDGRYGYTF TGCAGCGTTGGGGACGGTCGGTATGGCTACACCTTC
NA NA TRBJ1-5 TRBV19 CAGGGTTGNSNQPQHF TGTGCCGGGGGGGGGACCACGGGCAATAGCAATCAGCCCCAGCATTTT
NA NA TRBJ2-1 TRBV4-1 CASSQAPGKQFF TGCGCCAGCAGCCAAGCACCTGGTAAGCAGTTCTTC
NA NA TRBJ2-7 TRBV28 CASSFSIEQYF TGTGCCAGCAGCTTCTCTATCGAGCAGTACTTC
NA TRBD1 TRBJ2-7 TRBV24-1 CATSEGTRGRARNEQYF TGTGCCACCAGTGAGGGAACAAGGGGGCGAGCGAGGAACGAGCAGTACTTC
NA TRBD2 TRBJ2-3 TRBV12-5 CASGLGLAGGDTQYF TGTGCTAGTGGTTTGGGGCTAGCGGGAGGCGATACGCAGTATTTT
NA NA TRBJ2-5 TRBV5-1 CASSYDKYRETQYF TGCGCCAGCAGCTACGACAAATATCGGGAGACCCAGTACTTC
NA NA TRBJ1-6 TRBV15 CATSGLNQGPYNSPLHF TGTGCCACCAGCGGATTAAACCAGGGACCGTATAATTCACCCCTCCACTTT
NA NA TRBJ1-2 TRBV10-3 CAISAWQGGYGYTF TGTGCCATCAGCGCGTGGCAGGGCGGCTATGGCTACACCTTC
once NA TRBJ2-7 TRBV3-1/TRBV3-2 CASSYRDGTYEQYF TGTGCCAGCAGCTACCGGGACGGGACCTACGAGCAGTACTTC
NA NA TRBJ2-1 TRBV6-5 CASSYSGDSSYNEQFF TGTGCCAGCAGTTACTCAGGCGATAGCTCCTACAATGAGCAGTTCTTC
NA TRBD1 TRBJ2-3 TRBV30 CAWRPLGQGFRTDTQYF TGTGCCTGGAGGCCGTTGGGACAGGGGTTTCGCACAGATACGCAGTATTTT
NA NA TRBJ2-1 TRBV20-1 CSARARNEQFF TGCAGTGCCCGGGCGCGGAATGAGCAGTTCTTC
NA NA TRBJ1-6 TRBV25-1 CASSDLRDRYNSPLHF TGTGCCAGCAGTGACCTCCGGGACCGGTATAATTCACCCCTCCACTTT
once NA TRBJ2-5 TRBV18 CASSPPGRPETQYF TGTGCCAGCTCACCACCCGGACGACCGGAGACCCAGTACTTC
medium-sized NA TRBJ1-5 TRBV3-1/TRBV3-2 CASSQGDQPQHF TGTGCCAGCAGCCAAGGGGATCAGCCCCAGCATTTT
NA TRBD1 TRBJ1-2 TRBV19 CASSQSWDRGNGYTF TGTGCCAGTAGCCAGAGCTGGGACAGGGGCAATGGCTACACCTTC
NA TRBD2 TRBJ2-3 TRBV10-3 CAIRPTSGTVGPTYF TGTGCCATCAGGCCGACTAGCGGGACCGTGGGCCCTACGTATTTT
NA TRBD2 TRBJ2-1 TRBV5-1 CASSKIGLASGGEQFF TGCGCCAGCAGCAAAATCGGACTAGCGTCCGGGGGTGAGCAGTTCTTC
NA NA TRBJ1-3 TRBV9 CASSSSWLSGNTIYF TGTGCCAGCAGCTCGTCCTGGCTGTCTGGAAACACCATATATTTT
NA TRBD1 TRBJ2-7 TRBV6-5 CASDRGPPENEQYF TGTGCCAGCGACAGGGGGCCGCCTGAGAACGAGCAGTACTTC
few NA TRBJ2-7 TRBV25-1 CASSEGTPGEQYF TGTGCCAGCAGTGAGGGGACGCCCGGCGAGCAGTACTTC
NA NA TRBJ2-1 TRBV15 CATSGRSYNEQFF TGTGCCACCAGCGGGCGATCCTACAATGAGCAGTTCTTC
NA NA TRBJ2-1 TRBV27 CASSLKNPGINEQFF TGTGCCAGCAGTTTAAAGAACCCTGGAATCAATGAGCAGTTCTTC